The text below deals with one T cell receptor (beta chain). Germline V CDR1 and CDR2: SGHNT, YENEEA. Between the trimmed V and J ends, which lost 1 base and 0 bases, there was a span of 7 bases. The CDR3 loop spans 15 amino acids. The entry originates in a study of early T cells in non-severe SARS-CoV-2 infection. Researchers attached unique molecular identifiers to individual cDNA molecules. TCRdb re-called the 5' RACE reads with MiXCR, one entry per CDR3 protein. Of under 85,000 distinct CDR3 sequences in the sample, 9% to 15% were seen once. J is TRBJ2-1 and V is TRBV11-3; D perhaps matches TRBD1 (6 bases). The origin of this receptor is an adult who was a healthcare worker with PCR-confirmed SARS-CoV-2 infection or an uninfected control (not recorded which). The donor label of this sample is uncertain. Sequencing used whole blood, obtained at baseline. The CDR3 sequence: CASSLGGLSYNEQFF. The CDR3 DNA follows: TGTGCCAGCAGCTTAGGGGGGCTCTCCTACAATGAGCAGTTCTTC.